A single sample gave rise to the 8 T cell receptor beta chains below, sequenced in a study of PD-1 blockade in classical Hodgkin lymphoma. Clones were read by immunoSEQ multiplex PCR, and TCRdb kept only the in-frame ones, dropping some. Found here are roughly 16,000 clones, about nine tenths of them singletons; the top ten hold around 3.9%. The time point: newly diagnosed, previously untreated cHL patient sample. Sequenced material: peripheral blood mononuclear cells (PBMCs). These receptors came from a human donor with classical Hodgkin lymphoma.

Here the CDR3 reads CASSSSGAQLNTDTQYF. CDR3 sequence (DNA): TGTGCCAGCAGTTCTTCCGGGGCCCAATTAAACACAGATACGCAGTATTTT. The chain is built from TRBV28 and TRBJ2-3; TRBD1 or TRBD2 may be the D gene (5 bases each). Trimming removed 4 bases from V and 2 bases from J, with 19 bases in between. The CDR3 runs 17 residues. Germline assignment: CDR1 MDHEN and CDR2 SYDVKM.

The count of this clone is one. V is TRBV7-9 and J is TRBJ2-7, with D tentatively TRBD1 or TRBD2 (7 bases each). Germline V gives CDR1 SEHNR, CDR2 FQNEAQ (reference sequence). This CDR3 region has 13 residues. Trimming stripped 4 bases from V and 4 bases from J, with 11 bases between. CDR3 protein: CASSYRGGYEQYF. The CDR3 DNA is TGTGCCAGCAGCTACAGGGGAGGGTACGAGCAGTACTTC.

CDR3 protein: CAWSVDSPVQYF. CDR3 DNA sequence: TGTGCCTGGAGTGTAGATAGCCCGGTTCAGTACTTC. This chain joins TRBV30 and TRBJ2-5; D ambiguous. The CDR3 runs 12 residues. Germline CDR1 and CDR2: GTSNPN and SVGIG (reference sequence). V was pared by 0 bases and J by 11 bases, with 13 bases between.

As DNA, the CDR3 is TGTGCCAGCAGCTTAAGGGGGGCAGTGTACCAAGAGACCCAGTACTTC. Translating it yields CASSLRGAVYQETQYF. This sequence joins TRBV5-8 and TRBJ2-5, with D possibly called TRBD1 or TRBD2 (6 bases each). The CDR3 has 16 residues. V shed 2 bases and J shed 0 bases, with 14 bases lying between them. Germline CDR1 is SGHTS and CDR2 is YDEGEE.

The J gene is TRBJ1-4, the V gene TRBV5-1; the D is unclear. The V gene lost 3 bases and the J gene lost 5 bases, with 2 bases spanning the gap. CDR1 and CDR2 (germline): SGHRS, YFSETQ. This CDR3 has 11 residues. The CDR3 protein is CASSSNEKLFF. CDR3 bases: TGCGCCAGCAGCTCCAATGAAAAACTGTTTTTT.

The CDR3 here is CASSSPRGAFSTNEKLFF. DNA for the CDR3: TGTGCCAGCAGTTCTCCTCGGGGGGCGTTCTCAACTAATGAAAAACTGTTTTTT. The rearrangement uses TRBV28 and TRBJ1-4; D may be TRBD1 (6 bases). Germline CDR1 is MDHEN and CDR2 is SYDVKM. CDR3 length: 18 amino acids. V lost 4 bases and J lost 0, with 18 bases in between. The variable domain in full, with the rest retrieved from reference TRBV28 and TRBJ1-4, is DVKVTQSSRYLVKRTGEKVFLECVQDMDHENMFWYRQDPGLGLRLIYFSYDVKMKEKGDIPEGYSVSREKKERFSLILESASTNQTSMYLCASSSPRGAFSTNEKLFFGSGTQLSVL.

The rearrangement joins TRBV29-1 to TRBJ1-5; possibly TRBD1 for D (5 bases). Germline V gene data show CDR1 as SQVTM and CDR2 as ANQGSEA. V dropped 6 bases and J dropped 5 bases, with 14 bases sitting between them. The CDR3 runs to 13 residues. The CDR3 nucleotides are TGCAGCGTCGGGATTACGGGGGATCAGCCCCAGCATTTT. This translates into CSVGITGDQPQHF.

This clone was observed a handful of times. Here the CDR3 DNA reads TGCGCCAGCAGCCAAGTCGATCTCGGGTTCGGGCGGGACAATGAGCAGTTCTTC. Protein product: CASSQVDLGFGRDNEQFF. The chain combines TRBV4-1 with TRBJ2-1, with D possibly matching TRBD2 (5 bases). The V gene's germline CDR1 is MGHRA and CDR2 YSYEKL. The CDR3 consists of 18 residues. V was pared by 1 base and J by 5 bases, with 21 bases between.